A single sample gave rise to the 27 T cell receptor beta chains below, sequenced in a study of blood T cell repertoires in COVID-19. Sequencing used immunoSEQ multiplex PCR; TCRdb keeps in-frame clones, though not all of them. Of approximately 320,000 clones listed, over 75% are singletons. The sequencing input was peripheral blood. The source of these receptors is a human donor in a cohort sampled during active COVID-19.

The chain recombines TRBV27 with TRBJ1-2; 9 nucleotides align to TRBD1. The CDR3 runs to 16 residues. CDR1 and CDR2 from the germline V gene are MNHEY and SMNVEV (reference sequence). Trimming cost V 9 bases and J 2 bases; bases outside gene matches: 13. This chain's CDR3 is CARFRDREEKNYGYTF. CDR3 DNA: TGTGCCAGGTTCCGGGACAGGGAGGAAAAAAACTATGGCTACACCTTC.

This clone came up a few times. The chain carries TRBV11-2 and TRBJ2-6; D gene unclear. The CDR3 extends over 16 amino acids. Germline CDR1 reads SGHAT; CDR2 reads FQNNGV. V lost 0 bases to trimming and J lost 0 bases, with 6 bases between them. The chain's CDR3 is CASSLDTVSGANVLTF. The CDR3 coding sequence is TGTGCCAGCAGCTTAGACACGGTCTCTGGGGCCAACGTCCTGACTTTC.

The genes are TRBV5-1 and TRBJ2-2, with D perhaps matching TRBD2 (6 bases). CDR1 is SGHRS and CDR2 is YFSETQ in the germline V gene. The ends were cut back, 1 base at V and 1 base at J, with 14 bases in the middle. The CDR3 is made up of 17 amino acids. The CDR3 nucleotides are TGCGCCAGCAGCTTGAAACGGGGGACGAAGAACACCGGGGAGCTGTTTTTT. It encodes CASSLKRGTKNTGELFF.

This rearrangement joins TRBV7-6 to TRBJ1-4; D gene unclear. The CDR3 sequence is 14 residues long. V lost 0 bases, J lost 11 bases, and 13 bases lay in between. CDR1 is SGHVS and CDR2 is FNYEAQ in the germline V gene. The CDR3 nucleotides are TGTGCCAGCAGCTTAGCGAGAAACCCTCCGAAACTGTTTTTT. Protein: CASSLARNPPKLFF.

The rearrangement uses TRBV15 and TRBJ1-2; D uncertain. Trimming pared 0 bases from V and 6 bases from J, leaving 11 bases between. Looked up from germline, CDR1 is LNHNV and CDR2 is YYDKDF (reference sequence). The CDR3 length is 14 residues. Here the CDR3 DNA reads TGTGCCACCAGCAGAGATTTAATGTTCGATGGCTACACCTTC. Protein: CATSRDLMFDGYTF.

The rearrangement joins TRBV29-1 to TRBJ1-1; no clear D gene. This CDR3 spans 12 amino acids. V was clipped by 5 bases and J by 7 bases, with 14 bases between them. Germline CDR1 is SQVTM and CDR2 is ANQGSEA. The CDR3 DNA reads TGCAGCGTTAGCCACGGGTTTGGTGAAGCTTTCTTT. The encoded protein is CSVSHGFGEAFF.

This clone was seen more than once but under ten times. J is TRBJ1-6 and V is TRBV5-1; the D is unclear. Trimming shortened V by 2 bases and J by 0 bases, and 3 bases separated the two germline ends. Germline-derived CDR1 and CDR2 are SGHRS and YFSETQ. This CDR3 has 14 amino acids. The CDR3 reads CASSFNSYNSPLHF. CDR3 coding DNA: TGCGCCAGCAGCTTCAACTCCTATAATTCACCCCTCCACTTT.

This chain connects TRBV2 to TRBJ2-7; TRBD2 agrees at 11 bases. Germline loops: CDR1 SNHLY, CDR2 FYNNEI. CDR3 length equals 14 residues. V dropped 6 bases and J dropped 7; count of bases not matched to a gene: 8. The CDR3 is CASRLAGAKLEQYF. The DNA for the CDR3 is TGTGCCAGCAGACTAGCGGGGGCCAAACTTGAGCAGTACTTC.

The chain couples TRBV4-2 to TRBJ2-7; 7 bases match TRBD1. The CDR3 length is 14 residues. J lost 5 bases, V lost 4 bases, and 8 bases had no gene match. CDR1 and CDR2 (germline): LGHNA, YNFKEQ. The CDR3 bases are TGTGCCAGCAGCCTGGAAGACAGGGACCACGAGCAGTACTTC. This translates into CASSLEDRDHEQYF.

The rearrangement links TRBV7-9 to TRBJ1-5; the D gene is possibly TRBD1 (6 bases). Between the trimmed V and J ends, which lost 5 bases and 3 bases, there was a span of 20 bases. Germline-derived CDR1 and CDR2 are SEHNR and FQNEAQ (reference sequence). This CDR3 has 17 residues. This CDR3 reads CASSRRYDRIVNQPQHF. The CDR3 coding sequence is TGTGCCAGCAGCCGCCGTTATGACAGGATTGTCAATCAGCCCCAGCATTTT.

The chain joins TRBV7-2 to TRBJ1-5; D is unresolved. The ends were cut back, 1 base at V and 5 bases at J, with 3 bases in the middle. The CDR3 runs 12 residues. Germline V CDR1 and CDR2: SGHTA, FQGNSA. CDR3 amino acids: CASSLEHQPQHF. The CDR3 nucleotides read TGTGCCAGCAGCTTAGAGCATCAGCCCCAGCATTTT. The complete variable domain, with remaining parts taken from reference TRBV7-2 and TRBJ1-5, reads GAGVSQSPSNKVTEKGKDVELRCDPISGHTALYWYRQSLGQGLEFLIYFQGNSAPDKSGLPSDRFSAERTGGSVSTLTIQRTQQEDSAVYLCASSLEHQPQHFGDGTRLSIL.

The genes are TRBV7-9 and TRBJ2-2, with D tentatively TRBD1 (6 bases). In germline, CDR1 is SEHNR, CDR2 FQNEAQ (reference sequence). This CDR3 contains 15 residues. Trimming stripped 4 bases from V and 2 bases from J, with 11 bases between. The CDR3 reads CASSSTGSNTGELFF. CDR3 sequence (DNA): TGTGCCAGCAGCTCGACAGGCTCCAACACCGGGGAGCTGTTTTTT.

The CDR3: CASRGQARGRAGELFF. The CDR3 DNA sequence: TGCGCCAGCAGGGGACAGGCCAGGGGAAGGGCCGGGGAGCTGTTTTTT. This rearrangement joins TRBV5-1 to TRBJ2-2, with 8 bases identical to TRBD1. CDR3 length: 16 amino acids. CDR1 and CDR2 (germline): SGHRS, YFSETQ. J was trimmed by 6 bases and V by 5 bases; bases with no gene match: 12.

The chain has TRBV7-9 and TRBJ1-1; the D gene is possibly TRBD1 (5 bases). In germline, CDR1 is SEHNR, CDR2 FQNEAQ (reference sequence). The V gene lost 1 base and the J gene lost 5 bases, with 8 bases spanning the gap. This CDR3 has 13 amino acids. CDR3 DNA sequence: TGTGCCAGCAGCTTAGGGGGCCGGACTGAAGCTTTCTTT. It codes for CASSLGGRTEAFF.

The chain employs TRBV5-1 and TRBJ2-5; 7 positions match TRBD1. The CDR3 runs to 16 residues. CDR1 SGHRS and CDR2 YFSETQ come from the germline V gene. The V gene end was trimmed by 4 bases and the J gene end by 2 bases; junction bases not matched to a gene: 11. The DNA for the CDR3 is TGCGCCAGCAGCGCTCCGGGACAGACCAAACAAGAGACCCAGTACTTC. It encodes CASSAPGQTKQETQYF.

The chain couples TRBV5-1 to TRBJ1-1; D call uncertain. The V gene's germline CDR1 is SGHRS and CDR2 YFSETQ. The length of the CDR3 is 14 residues. Trimming removed 4 bases at V and 1 base at J, with 11 bases between. CDR3 amino acids: CASSVQSGNTEAFF. Written as DNA, the CDR3 is TGCGCCAGCAGCGTACAGTCCGGGAACACTGAAGCTTTCTTT.

This clone was seen once. The chain carries TRBV11-2 and TRBJ1-4; D not certain. CDR1 is SGHAT and CDR2 is FQNNGV in the germline V gene. CDR3 size: 16 residues. The V gene lost 1 base and the J gene lost 8 bases, with 17 bases spanning the gap. The DNA of the CDR3 is TGTGCCAGCAGCTTAGCCTATTCGGGTGGAGGAGAAAAACTGTTTTTT. Encoded protein: CASSLAYSGGGEKLFF.

This clone was counted only a few times. The chain joins TRBV7-9 to TRBJ1-1; perhaps TRBD1 as D (5 bases). Germline CDR1 is SEHNR and CDR2 is FQNEAQ (reference sequence). This CDR3 comprises 14 residues. The V end was cut by 5 bases, the J end by 7 bases, with 17 bases between. DNA for the CDR3: TGTGCCAGCAGCCCAGCCCGGACACTACTTGAAGCTTTCTTT. Its translation: CASSPARTLLEAFF.

The chain couples TRBV6-5 to TRBJ2-1; the match to TRBD1 covers 8 bases. Germline V gives CDR1 MNHEY, CDR2 SVGAGI. Trimming removed 0 bases from V and 4 bases from J; junction bases left unmatched: 5. The CDR3 extends over 16 amino acids. The CDR3 loop is CASSYSTGEAYNEQFF. CDR3 DNA: TGTGCCAGCAGTTACTCGACAGGGGAGGCTTACAATGAGCAGTTCTTC.

This sequence joins TRBV18 and TRBJ1-4; 9 bases agree with TRBD1. The germline CDR1 and CDR2 sequences are KGHSH and LQKENI. The junction had 10 bases not matched to a gene; V was cut back by 3 bases and J by 5 bases. CDR3 size: 17 residues. The CDR3 DNA follows: TGTGCCAGCTCACCGGGGACAGGGACGGGTCGAAATGAAAAACTGTTTTTT. Encoded protein: CASSPGTGTGRNEKLFF.

The chain joins TRBV18 to TRBJ1-2; no clear D. Germline values: CDR1 KGHSH, CDR2 LQKENI. This CDR3 region has 15 residues. V lost 1 base, J lost 2 bases, and 11 bases lay in between. The chain's CDR3 is CASSPLQEANYGYTF. CDR3 in DNA: TGTGCCAGCTCACCACTTCAGGAAGCCAACTATGGCTACACCTTC. The full variable domain, in which reference TRBV18 and TRBJ1-2 provide the parts outside the CDR3, is NAGVMQNPRHLVRRRGQEARLRCSPMKGHSHVYWYRQLPEEGLKFMVYLQKENIIDESGMPKERFSAEFPKEGPSILRIQQVVRGDSAAYFCASSPLQEANYGYTFGSGTRLTVV.

V gene TRBV11-3 combines with J gene TRBJ2-3; possibly TRBD1 for D (5 bases). V dropped 4 bases and J dropped 4 bases, with 9 bases sitting between them. Germline values: CDR1 SGHNT, CDR2 YENEEA. CDR3 length: 13 amino acids. The CDR3 nucleotides are TGTGCCAGCAGCTGGGGCGGCGCAGATACGCAGTATTTT. It is translated as CASSWGGADTQYF. Filled out from reference TRBV11-3 and TRBJ2-3, the complete variable domain reads EAGVVQSPRYKIIEKKQPVAFWCNPISGHNTLYWYLQNLGQGPELLIRYENEEAVDDSQLPKDRFSAERLKGVDSTLKIQPAELGDSAVYLCASSWGGADTQYFGPGTRLTVL.

This clone was recorded a few times. The V gene is TRBV2, the J gene TRBJ1-5, with a tentative D call TRBD1 (6 bases). The CDR3 has 14 residues. Germline CDR1 is SNHLY and CDR2 is FYNNEI. Trimming cost V 7 bases and J 0 bases, with 10 bases left between them. CDR3 DNA sequence: TGTGCCAGCACCACAGGGAGTAGCAATCAGCCCCAGCATTTT. Translated, it gives CASTTGSSNQPQHF.

CDR3 sequence: CSVEEQGMELFF. CDR3 DNA sequence: TGCAGCGTTGAGGAACAGGGAATGGAGCTGTTTTTT. The rearrangement links TRBV29-1 to TRBJ1-4; a weak D match, TRBD1 (6 bases). The J call may be wrong; the DNA end is better matched by TRBJ2-2. Germline-derived CDR1 and CDR2 are SQVTM and ANQGSEA. The CDR3 loop spans 12 amino acids.

The J gene is TRBJ2-2, the V gene TRBV9, with 9 bases matching TRBD2. V lost 6 bases to trimming and J lost 6 bases; unmatched junction nucleotides: 12. Germline V lookup: CDR1 SGDLS, CDR2 YYNGEE. This CDR3 has 16 amino acids. This CDR3 is CASTTIGRGGAGELFF. CDR3 nucleotide sequence: TGTGCCAGCACCACAATTGGTCGCGGGGGGGCCGGGGAGCTGTTTTTT.

In its sample, this clone was seen once. The V call is TRBV11-2, the J call TRBJ2-1; D is possibly TRBD2 (5 bases). This CDR3 comprises 14 residues. Trimming removed 5 bases at V and 9 bases at J, with 17 bases between. Germline CDR1 SGHAT, CDR2 FQNNGV. The CDR3 DNA sequence: TGTGCCAGCAGCCCCCTGACTACTGTAAGTGAGCAGTTCTTC. The encoded protein is CASSPLTTVSEQFF.

J is TRBJ2-5 and V is TRBV5-1; TRBD1 might be the D (5 bases). Germline V gene data show CDR1 as SGHRS and CDR2 as YFSETQ. This CDR3 has 13 amino acids. Trimming removed 4 bases from V and 0 bases from J, with 7 bases in between. DNA for the CDR3: TGCGCCAGCAGCGAGGACAACCAAGAGACCCAGTACTTC. Protein product: CASSEDNQETQYF.